This T cell receptor (beta chain) was documented in a study of shared clonotypes between healthy human individuals. Methods used by the authors: ImmunoSEQ supplied junction-only sequences lacking quality scores, so filtering was different. The repertoire was sequenced with immunoSEQ multiplex PCR; TCRdb's copy has only in-frame clones and lacks some. V, J and clone size reflect that table, while D and trimming were determined from the DNA. Of approximately 650,000 clones listed, just under 97% were seen once; the top ten hold around 0.11%. Note on this clone: What it binds is unknown.

CDR1 MNHEY and CDR2 SVGAGI come from the germline V gene. The CDR3 covers 12 residues. V was cut by 7 bases and J by 6 bases, with 12 bases left in between. Naive CD8 cells lacked CD45RO, underwent positive selection for CCR7 and left out terminally differentiated effector memory CD45RA+ cells. Study-level points and caveats: Despite large depth, rarefaction showed incomplete sorted-subset sequencing. Across subsets, estimated richness was generally greater for naive than for memory populations.

Material: naive CD8+ T cells sorted from blood. This receptor was identified in a woman aged 25 to 45 in good health. The chain recombines TRBV6-5 with TRBJ1-2, with unresolved D. This CDR3 is CASTEGANGYTF. CDR3 nucleotide sequence: TGTGCCAGCACAGAGGGCGCGAATGGCTACACCTTC.